This TCR beta chain appears in the sequencing data of a study of blood T cell repertoires in COVID-19. About the study: The United States, Italy and Spain supplied acute and convalescent COVID-19 samples.

Clones were sequenced by immunoSEQ multiplex PCR, and TCRdb holds only the in-frame ones, with some missing. The table has 400,000 or so clones, around 90% seen once; the top ten hold 2% to 2.5%. The germline CDR1 and CDR2 sequences are DFQATT and SNEGSKA (reference sequence). With 6 bases removed from V and 13 bases from J, the gap between germline ends came to 9 bases. The CDR3 loop spans 8 amino acids. The sequence was obtained from a woman between 40 and 50 years old with acute COVID-19. The sequenced sample was PBMCs or T cells enriched from blood (not recorded which). The chain joins TRBV20-1 to TRBJ1-2; D is uncertain. The CDR3 nucleotides read TGCAGTGCAGCGGCGGGCACCTTC. This codes for CSAAAGTF.